The 6 T cell receptor beta chains in this list originate from one sample, sequenced in a study of intratumoral heterogeneity in liver cancer. Repertoires were generated with immunoSEQ multiplex PCR, while TCRdb's copy carries only in-frame clones and drops some. The profile shows 20,000 or so clones, around 67% of them singletons. Sequences were derived from tumor-adjacent normal tissue, sampled before any cancer treatment. The receptors derive from a woman in her 70s with hepatocellular carcinoma.

The CDR3 nucleotides read TGCGCCAGCAGTCAACGGGACCTCCGGGCCCCGACTAACACCGGGGAGCTGTTTTTT. Translating gives CASSQRDLRAPTNTGELFF. The chain has TRBV23-1 and TRBJ2-2, with D perhaps assigned TRBD1 or TRBD2 (5 bases each). Being an ORF, TRBV23-1 has a function that is uncertain. V dropped 2 bases and J dropped 2 bases, with 21 bases sitting between them. This CDR3 spans 19 amino acids.

The gene calls are TRBV5-8 and TRBJ2-2, with D perhaps matching TRBD2 (5 bases). Trimming cost V 4 bases and J 4 bases, with 8 bases left between them. Per the germline V gene, CDR1 is SGHTS and CDR2 is YDEGEE. The CDR3 length is 13 residues. CDR3 sequence (DNA): TGTGCCAGCAGCGACCGGGGCACCGGGGAGCTGTTTTTT. Amino acid sequence: CASSDRGTGELFF.

The rearrangement uses TRBV21-1 and TRBJ2-3; the table's D gene call, TRBD1, was not cross checked with the DNA. TRBV21-1 is tagged as a pseudogene. The CDR3 is 14 amino acids. DNA of the CDR3: TGTGCCAGCAGGGGACACAGGGTTCCAGATACGCAGTATTTT. The encoded protein is CASRGHRVPDTQYF.

This chain uses TRBV5-1 with TRBJ2-1, with D possibly being TRBD1 or TRBD2 (6 bases each). The CDR3 spans 14 residues. Germline assignment: CDR1 SGHRS and CDR2 YFSETQ. Trimming cost V 0 bases and J 10 bases, with 14 bases left between them. CDR3 protein: CASSLVVGGSEQFF. CDR3 sequence (DNA): TGCGCCAGCAGCTTGGTGGTAGGGGGGAGCGAGCAGTTCTTC. Using reference TRBV5-1 and TRBJ2-1 for the parts outside the CDR3, the full variable domain is KAGVTQTPRYLIKTRGQQVTLSCSPISGHRSVSWYQQTPGQGLQFLFEYFSETQRNKGNFPGRFSGRQFSNSRSEMNVSTLELGDSALYLCASSLVVGGSEQFFGPGTRLTVL.

This clone was counted a few times. The J gene is TRBJ1-1, the V gene TRBV19, with TRBD1 matching 7 bases. The CDR3 totals 14 residues. With V trimmed by 9 bases and J by 0 bases, 7 bases remained unmatched. Germline V lookup: CDR1 LNHDA, CDR2 SQIVND (reference sequence). Here the CDR3 DNA reads TGTGCCAGCAGGACAGGTCTCATGAACACTGAAGCTTTCTTT. Translated, it gives CASRTGLMNTEAFF.

The V and J genes are TRBV6-1 and TRBJ2-7; D may be TRBD1 (5 bases). Per germline, CDR1 MNHNS and CDR2 SASEGT. Trimming stripped 3 bases from V and 3 bases from J, with 6 bases between. This CDR3 spans 12 amino acids. The CDR3 loop reads CASSDRGYEQYF. The CDR3 DNA reads TGTGCCAGCAGTGATAGGGGCTACGAGCAGTACTTC.